This is a list of T cell receptor beta chains from one sample in a study of T cell responses to AZD1222 COVID-19 vaccine. The data were produced by immunoSEQ multiplex PCR, yet TCRdb's version contains in-frame clones alone and is incomplete. The table has tens of thousands of clones, 83% seen once. This specimen consisted of peripheral blood, obtained 28 days after the second AZD1222 dose. The receptor set was obtained from an adult who received the AZD1222 COVID-19 vaccine. The CDR3 runs from the conserved cysteine through the conserved F or W. D genes are given only for firm matches. Clone size is given for some rows only: seen once, a few or many times, or a class if the clone is expanded.

D gene | CDR3 length | J gene | V gene | clone size | CDR3 protein | CDR3 DNA
NA | 16 | TRBJ2-7 | TRBV11-3 | NA | CASSAESGRHSYEQYF | TGTGCCAGCAGCGCCGAATCTGGCCGTCACTCCTACGAGCAGTACTTC
NA | 13 | TRBJ1-2 | TRBV30 | NA | CAWSVMAASSMTF | TGTGCCTGGAGTGTTATGGCAGCTTCCTCTATGACCTTC
NA | 13 | TRBJ1-1 | TRBV5-4 | NA | CASSRGGAQEAFF | TGTGCCAGCAGCCGCGGGGGGGCGCAGGAAGCTTTCTTT
NA | 15 | TRBJ1-1 | TRBV5-4 | NA | CASSLAGALNTEAFF | TGTGCCAGCAGCTTGGCCGGGGCATTGAACACTGAAGCTTTCTTT
NA | 18 | TRBJ1-4 | TRBV4-3 | NA | CASSQDLLSPTKGEKLFF | TGCGCCAGCAGCCAAGATCTGCTGAGTCCAACCAAAGGTGAAAAACTGTTTTTT
NA | 15 | TRBJ2-2 | TRBV7-2 | NA | CASSLVGQATGELFF | TGTGCCAGCAGCTTAGTAGGGCAGGCCACCGGGGAGCTGTTTTTT
NA | 18 | TRBJ1-3 | TRBV18 | NA | CASSPNRLRTSGGNTIYF | TGTGCCAGCTCACCGAATCGATTGCGGACCAGCGGGGGAAACACCATATATTTT
NA | 17 | TRBJ2-1 | TRBV27 | NA | CASSLTRTKVTYNEQFF | TGTGCCAGCAGTTTAACCCGGACCAAGGTTACCTACAATGAGCAGTTCTTC
NA | 14 | TRBJ1-2 | TRBV5-4 | NA | CASSLAPADYGYTF | TGTGCCAGCAGCTTGGCGCCAGCTGACTATGGCTACACCTTC
NA | 13 | TRBJ1-2 | TRBV6-5 | NA | CASRSTVNYGYTF | TGTGCCAGCAGATCGACAGTTAACTATGGCTACACCTTC
NA | 15 | TRBJ1-5 | TRBV7-9 | few | CASSLALTGNQPQHF | TGTGCCAGCAGCTTAGCGCTAACCGGGAATCAGCCCCAGCATTTT
TRBD2 | 12 | TRBJ2-7 | TRBV28 | NA | CASRREAGEQYF | TGTGCCAGTCGGCGGGAGGCGGGGGAGCAGTACTTC
NA | 13 | TRBJ2-1 | TRBV24-1 | NA | CATSDSGWDEQFF | TGTGCCACCAGTGACTCCGGGTGGGATGAGCAGTTCTTC
NA | 13 | TRBJ2-3 | TRBV6-1 | NA | CASSEAGTDTQYF | TGTGCCAGCAGTGAAGCGGGCACAGATACGCAGTATTTT
TRBD1 | 15 | TRBJ1-5 | TRBV19 | NA | CASSIGRQGNQPQHF | TGTGCCAGTAGTATTGGGAGACAGGGGAATCAGCCCCAGCATTTT
NA | 15 | TRBJ1-1 | TRBV9 | NA | CASSPSGGGGTEAFF | TGTGCCAGCAGCCCGTCGGGAGGGGGTGGAACTGAAGCTTTCTTT
TRBD2 | 16 | TRBJ2-2 | TRBV15 | NA | CATSRDYSGPTGELFF | TGTGCCACCAGCAGAGATTATAGCGGGCCCACCGGGGAGCTGTTTTTT
NA | 16 | TRBJ1-2 | TRBV6-1 | NA | CASSGKGRMTLYGYTF | TGTGCCAGCAGTGGAAAGGGTCGGATGACTCTCTATGGCTACACCTTC
NA | 15 | TRBJ1-1 | TRBV6-5 | NA | CASSLGHRMTTEAFF | TGTGCCAGCAGTTTGGGACACCGGATGACCACTGAAGCTTTCTTT
NA | 12 | TRBJ2-3 | TRBV5-5 | NA | CASAIGLDTQYF | TGTGCCAGCGCTATTGGTTTGGATACGCAGTATTTT
TRBD2 | 22 | TRBJ2-2 | TRBV2 | NA | CASTGARSSGLAGRAKTGELFF | TGTGCCAGCACCGGAGCCCGCTCTTCGGGACTAGCGGGAAGGGCGAAGACCGGGGAGCTGTTTTTT
NA | 14 | TRBJ1-1 | TRBV11-1 | NA | CASSAGRRDTEAFF | TGTGCCAGCAGCGCAGGACGGAGGGACACTGAAGCTTTCTTT
NA | 14 | TRBJ2-7 | TRBV2 | NA | CASRTGIPLDEQYF | TGTGCCAGCAGGACCGGGATCCCCCTGGACGAGCAGTACTTC
NA | 14 | TRBJ2-1 | TRBV30 | once | CAWGSAGGYNEQFF | TGTGCCTGGGGGTCGGCGGGCGGTTACAATGAGCAGTTCTTC
NA | 13 | TRBJ2-7 | TRBV7-9 | NA | CASSHSQGYEQYF | TGTGCCAGCAGCCACTCGCAGGGCTACGAGCAGTACTTC
NA | 10 | TRBJ1-2 | TRBV6-1 | NA | CASSESGYTF | TGTGCCAGCAGTGAAAGCGGCTACACCTTC
NA | 11 | TRBJ2-7 | TRBV20-1 | NA | CSARLPHEQYF | TGCAGTGCTAGGCTTCCCCACGAGCAGTACTTC
NA | 15 | TRBJ1-1 | TRBV6-2/TRBV6-3 | once | CASSYSLQGRTEAFF | TGTGCCAGCAGTTATAGCCTTCAAGGCAGGACTGAAGCTTTCTTT
NA | 15 | TRBJ1-3 | TRBV9 | once | CASSVNSYSGNTIYF | TGTGCCAGCAGCGTTAATTCTTACTCTGGAAACACCATATATTTT
NA | 12 | TRBJ2-1 | TRBV11-1 | once | CASSPRRNEQFF | TGTGCCAGCAGCCCACGGAGAAATGAGCAGTTCTTC
TRBD1 | 14 | TRBJ2-1 | TRBV18 | NA | CASFRQGAGNEQFF | TGTGCCAGCTTCCGTCAGGGGGCAGGTAATGAGCAGTTCTTC
NA | 11 | TRBJ2-3 | TRBV6-1 | NA | CASSEVGTQYF | TGTGCCAGCAGTGAAGTTGGAACGCAGTATTTT
NA | 14 | TRBJ1-2 | TRBV5-8 | NA | CASSAMRGGYGYTF | TGTGCCAGCAGCGCGATGAGGGGTGGCTATGGCTACACCTTC
TRBD1 | 19 | TRBJ1-3 | TRBV2 | few | CASRALRDRNPRGGNTIYF | TGTGCCAGCAGAGCTCTCCGGGACAGAAACCCCAGGGGAGGAAACACCATATATTTT
TRBD2 | 17 | TRBJ2-7 | TRBV3-1/TRBV3-2 | NA | CASSQDVSERGTYEQYF | TGTGCCAGCAGCCAAGATGTTAGTGAGCGGGGAACATACGAGCAGTACTTC